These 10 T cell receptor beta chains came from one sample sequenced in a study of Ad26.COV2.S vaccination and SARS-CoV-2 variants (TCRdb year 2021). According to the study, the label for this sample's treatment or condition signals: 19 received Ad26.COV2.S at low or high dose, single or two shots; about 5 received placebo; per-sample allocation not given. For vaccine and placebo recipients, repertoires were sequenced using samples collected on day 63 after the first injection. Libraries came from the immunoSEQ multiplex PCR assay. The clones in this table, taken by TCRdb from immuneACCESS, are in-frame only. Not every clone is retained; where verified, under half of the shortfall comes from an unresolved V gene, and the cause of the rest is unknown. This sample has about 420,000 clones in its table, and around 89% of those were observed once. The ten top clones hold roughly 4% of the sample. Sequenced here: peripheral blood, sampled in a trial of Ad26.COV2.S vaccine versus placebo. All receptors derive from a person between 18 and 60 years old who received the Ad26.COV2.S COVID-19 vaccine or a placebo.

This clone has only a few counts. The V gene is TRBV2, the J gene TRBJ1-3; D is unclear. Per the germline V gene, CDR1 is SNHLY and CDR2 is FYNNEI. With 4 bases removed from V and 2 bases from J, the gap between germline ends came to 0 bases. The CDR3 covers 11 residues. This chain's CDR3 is CASSAGNTIYF. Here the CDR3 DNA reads TGTGCCAGCAGTGCTGGAAACACCATATATTTT.

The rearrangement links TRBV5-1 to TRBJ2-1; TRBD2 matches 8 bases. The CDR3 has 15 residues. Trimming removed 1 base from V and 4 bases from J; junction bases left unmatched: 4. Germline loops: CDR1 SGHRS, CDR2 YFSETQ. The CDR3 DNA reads TGCGCCAGCAGCTTGTACGCGGGGGGTTACAATGAGCAGTTCTTC. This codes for CASSLYAGGYNEQFF.

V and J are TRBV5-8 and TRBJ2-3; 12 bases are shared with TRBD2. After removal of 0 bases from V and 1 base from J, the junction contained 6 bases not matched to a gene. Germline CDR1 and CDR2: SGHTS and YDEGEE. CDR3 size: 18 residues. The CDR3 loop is CASSLGLAGASGTDTQYF. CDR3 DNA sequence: TGTGCCAGCAGCTTGGGACTAGCGGGGGCCTCGGGCACAGATACGCAGTATTTT.

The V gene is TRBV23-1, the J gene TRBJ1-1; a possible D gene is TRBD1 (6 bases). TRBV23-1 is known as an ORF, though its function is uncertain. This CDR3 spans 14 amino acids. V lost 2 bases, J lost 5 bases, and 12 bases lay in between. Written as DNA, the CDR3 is TGCGCCAGCAGTCAAGATGGTAGGGGGACTGAAGCTTTCTTT. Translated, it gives CASSQDGRGTEAFF.

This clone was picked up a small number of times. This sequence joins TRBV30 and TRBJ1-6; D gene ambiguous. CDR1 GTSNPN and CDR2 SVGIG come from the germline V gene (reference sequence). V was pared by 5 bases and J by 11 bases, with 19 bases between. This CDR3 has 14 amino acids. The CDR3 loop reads CAWDPPRWRAPLHF. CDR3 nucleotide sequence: TGTGCCTGGGACCCCCCCAGGTGGCGAGCACCCCTCCACTTT. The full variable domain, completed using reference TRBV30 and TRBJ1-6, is SQTIHQWPATLVQPVGSPLSLECTVEGTSNPNLYWYRQAAGRGLQLLFYSVGIGQISSEVPQNLSASRPQDRQFILSSKKLLLSDSGFYLCAWDPPRWRAPLHFGNGTRLTVT.

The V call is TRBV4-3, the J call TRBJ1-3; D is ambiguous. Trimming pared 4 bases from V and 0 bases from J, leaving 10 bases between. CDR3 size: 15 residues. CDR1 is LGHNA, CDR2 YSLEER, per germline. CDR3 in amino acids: CASSLDGTSGNTIYF. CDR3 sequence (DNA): TGCGCCAGCAGCCTCGACGGAACCTCTGGAAACACCATATATTTT.

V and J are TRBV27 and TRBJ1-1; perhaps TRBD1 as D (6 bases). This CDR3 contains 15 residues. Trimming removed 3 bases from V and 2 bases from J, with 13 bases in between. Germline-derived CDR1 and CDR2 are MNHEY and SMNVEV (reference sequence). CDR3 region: CASSFIADRNTEAFF. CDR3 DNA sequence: TGTGCCAGCAGTTTTATAGCGGACAGAAACACTGAAGCTTTCTTT.

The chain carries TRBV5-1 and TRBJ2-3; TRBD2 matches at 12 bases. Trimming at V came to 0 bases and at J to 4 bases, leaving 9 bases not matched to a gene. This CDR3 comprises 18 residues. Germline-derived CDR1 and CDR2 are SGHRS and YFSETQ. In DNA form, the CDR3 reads TGCGCCAGCAGCTTGGCCCTAGCGGGGGGGCCGGTGGCAGATACGCAGTATTTT. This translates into CASSLALAGGPVADTQYF.

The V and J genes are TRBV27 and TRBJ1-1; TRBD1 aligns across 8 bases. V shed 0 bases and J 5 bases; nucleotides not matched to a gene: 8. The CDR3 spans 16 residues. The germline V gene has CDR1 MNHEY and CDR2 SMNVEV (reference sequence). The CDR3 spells CASSLSGTGYETEAFF. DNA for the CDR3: TGTGCCAGCAGTTTATCGGGGACAGGATACGAAACTGAAGCTTTCTTT.

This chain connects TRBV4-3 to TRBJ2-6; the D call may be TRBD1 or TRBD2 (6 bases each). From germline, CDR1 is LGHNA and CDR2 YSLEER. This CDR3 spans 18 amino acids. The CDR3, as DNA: TGCCCCCCCAGCCGCCCCCGGGACTCAGGGGCTGGGGCCAACGTCCTGACTTTC. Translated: CPPSRPRDSGAGANVLTF.